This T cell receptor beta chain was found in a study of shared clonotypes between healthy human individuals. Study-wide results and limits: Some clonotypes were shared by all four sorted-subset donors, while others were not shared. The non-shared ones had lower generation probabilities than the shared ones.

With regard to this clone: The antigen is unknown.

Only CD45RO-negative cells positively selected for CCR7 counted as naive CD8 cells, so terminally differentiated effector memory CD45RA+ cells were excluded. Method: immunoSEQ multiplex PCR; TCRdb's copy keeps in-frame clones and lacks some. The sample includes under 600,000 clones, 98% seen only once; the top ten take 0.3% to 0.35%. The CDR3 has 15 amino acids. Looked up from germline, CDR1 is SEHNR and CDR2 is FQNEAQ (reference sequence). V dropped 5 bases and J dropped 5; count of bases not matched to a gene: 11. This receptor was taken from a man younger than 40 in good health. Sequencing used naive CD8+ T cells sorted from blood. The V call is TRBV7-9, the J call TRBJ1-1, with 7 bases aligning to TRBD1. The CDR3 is CASSPTNRGGTEAFF. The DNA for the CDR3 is TGTGCCAGCAGCCCAACGAACAGGGGAGGGACTGAAGCTTTCTTT.